This T cell receptor beta chain was obtained from a study of T cells in Graves' hyperthyroidism and ophthalmopathy. Overall study: Peripheral blood was drawn at first diagnosis, prior to all treatment. Study findings and constraints: The blood repertoire included most of the expanded thyroid clonotypes above 0.001.

This clonotype was observed at least ten times. The antigen is unknown. Regions amplified from RNA transcripts were the TCR beta CDR3 regions. Researchers ran a first-round RT-PCR on the TCR CDR3 using the HTBI primer set. TCRdb recomputed calls from the multiplex PCR reads with MiXCR, one row per CDR3 protein. Among under 400,000 distinct CDR3 sequences listed, 12% to 15% were seen once. Uncontrolled infections, other autoimmune diseases, pregnancy or lactation led to exclusion of patients. A roughly 9.7 ml volume of fresh peripheral blood provided the PBMCs. Source material: blood. The TCR comes from a woman aged 55-70 years with Graves' ophthalmopathy.

As DNA, the CDR3 is TGTGCCAGCAGTTTATCAGGACAGCATGAAGCTTTCTTT. It is translated as CASSLSGQHEAFF. The chain links TRBV28 to TRBJ1-1; D might be TRBD1 (6 bases). Deletions cut 1 base from V and 7 bases from J, with 10 bases between. Germline CDR1 MDHEN, CDR2 SYDVKM. The CDR3 is made up of 13 amino acids.